The clone carrying this T cell receptor beta chain was observed a handful of times. Together with a sample-barcoded 5' primer, a J-beta primer mix was included in a second PCR lasting about 6 to 11 cycles. Every molecule of cDNA carried a tag from a template-switch adaptor with 12 random nucleotides. Each CDR3 protein gets one entry after TCRdb re-called the 5' RACE reads with MiXCR. In the table there are around 940,000 distinct CDR3 sequences, just over 50% of which are singletons. This entry belongs to a study of blood T cells in healthy people across ages. Per the germline V gene, CDR1 is MGHRA and CDR2 is YSYEKL. This CDR3 contains 15 residues. The V and J ends lost 5 bases and 0 bases respectively, with 11 bases between them. Staff drew roughly 10 milliliters of peripheral blood from each donor. Per sample, at least 5 micrograms of total RNA were extracted.

Sequences were obtained from blood. This chain joins TRBV4-1 and TRBJ2-1, with D possibly TRBD1 on 6 matching bases. The sequence was obtained from a woman aged 60-70 years in good health. In DNA, the CDR3 is TGCGCCAGCAGCTGGGACAAACTCTCCTACAATGAGCAGTTCTTC. Protein: CASSWDKLSYNEQFF.